A selection of T cell receptor beta chains follows, all from one sample in a study of graft-versus-host responses after intestinal transplantation. These receptors' targets are unknown. Method: immunoSEQ multiplex PCR; TCRdb's copy keeps in-frame clones and lacks some. The sample lists approximately 90,000 clones; roughly 91% were seen once. The source was unstimulated CD8+ T cells sorted from spleen or lymph node cells, collected before intestinal transplant. The receptors originated from a human donor who received an intestinal transplant. Both conserved end residues are part of each CDR3. The order of the fields is clone size, CDR3 length, D gene, V gene, J gene, CDR3 DNA, CDR3 protein. D genes are given only for firm matches. Clone size appears in some rows only: once, few, many, or a class for an expanded clone.

size: .; length: 15; D: TRBD1; V: TRBV7-8; J: TRBJ1-6; DNA: TGTGCCAGCAGCCCCAGGGGGGACCTTAATTCACCCCTCCACTTT; CDR3: CASSPRGDLNSPLHF
size: .; length: 13; D: .; V: TRBV19; J: TRBJ1-2; DNA: TGTGCCAGTAGTAAAGGGGCTAACTATGGCTACACCTTC; CDR3: CASSKGANYGYTF
size: .; length: 15; D: .; V: TRBV7-9; J: TRBJ2-3; DNA: TGTGCCAGCGCCCTGCGGGGTGTCGTGGGAGATACGCAGTATTTT; CDR3: CASALRGVVGDTQYF
size: once; length: 17; D: TRBD1; V: TRBV7-6; J: TRBJ2-5; DNA: TGTGCCAGCAGCCTAAAGGACACGGGACAGCCTCGAGAGACCCAGTACTTC; CDR3: CASSLKDTGQPRETQYF
size: .; length: 18; D: .; V: TRBV4-3; J: TRBJ1-6; DNA: TGCGCCAGCAGCCAAGATGCGGCAGCCAGCTCCTATAATTCACCCCTCCACTTT; CDR3: CASSQDAAASSYNSPLHF
size: .; length: 16; D: TRBD1; V: TRBV11-2; J: TRBJ2-7; DNA: TGTGCCAGCAGCTTCGGACCGGGACAGGGGGCCGAGGGGCAGTACTTC; CDR3: CASSFGPGQGAEGQYF
size: .; length: 14; D: TRBD1; V: TRBV15; J: TRBJ1-1; DNA: TGTGCCACCAGCAGAGGACAGGGGAACGCTGAAGCTTTCTTT; CDR3: CATSRGQGNAEAFF
size: .; length: 16; D: TRBD2; V: TRBV7-2; J: TRBJ2-3; DNA: TGTGCCAGCAGCCCTTCGACAAGGCGGCGGGAGGGTACGCAGTATTTT; CDR3: CASSPSTRRREGTQYF
size: .; length: 16; D: .; V: TRBV2; J: TRBJ1-5; DNA: TGTGCCAGCAGTGAGCACAGGTTGTTGAGCAATCAGCCCCAGCATTTT; CDR3: CASSEHRLLSNQPQHF
size: once; length: 14; D: .; V: TRBV4-3; J: TRBJ1-1; DNA: TGCGCCAGCAGCCAGAGGCACTTTAACACTGAAGCTTTCTTT; CDR3: CASSQRHFNTEAFF
size: .; length: 15; D: .; V: TRBV14; J: TRBJ1-1; DNA: TGTGCCAGCAGCCAAATCAACTCGGTGAACACTGAAGCTTTCTTT; CDR3: CASSQINSVNTEAFF
size: .; length: 17; D: .; V: TRBV7-6; J: TRBJ1-6; DNA: TGTGCCAGCAGCTTAGACGGGGGAAGCTCCTATAATTCACCCCTCCACTTT; CDR3: CASSLDGGSSYNSPLHF
size: .; length: 15; D: .; V: TRBV5-6; J: TRBJ1-2; DNA: TGTGCCAGCAGCTCCCGGGTGGGGCCGTACTATGGCTACACCTTC; CDR3: CASSSRVGPYYGYTF
size: .; length: 14; D: .; V: TRBV12-5; J: TRBJ1-5; DNA: TGTGCTAGTGCCTTGGCGGGGGTCGATCAGCCCCAGCATTTT; CDR3: CASALAGVDQPQHF
size: .; length: 14; D: .; V: TRBV4-1; J: TRBJ1-3; DNA: TGCGCCAGCAGCTCCCCGGGGGTGCGATACACCATATATTTT; CDR3: CASSSPGVRYTIYF
size: few; length: 13; D: .; V: TRBV2; J: TRBJ1-1; DNA: TGTGCCAGCAGGGGGGGTATGAACACTGAAGCTTTCTTT; CDR3: CASRGGMNTEAFF
size: .; length: 14; D: .; V: TRBV21-1; J: TRBJ2-7; DNA: TGTGCCAGCAGCATGTCGCAGACTTGCTACGAGCAGTACTTC; CDR3: CASSMSQTCYEQYF
size: .; length: 14; D: TRBD1; V: TRBV4-1; J: TRBJ2-7; DNA: TGCGCCAGCAGCCCCCCAACAGGGGGCAACGAGCAGTACTTC; CDR3: CASSPPTGGNEQYF
size: .; length: 13; D: .; V: TRBV7-9; J: TRBJ1-2; DNA: TGTGCCAGCGACCCCCCGGACTCCTATGGCTACACCTTC; CDR3: CASDPPDSYGYTF
size: once; length: 15; D: .; V: TRBV5-6; J: TRBJ2-5; DNA: TGTGCCAGCAGCTTGGGGGGACTTCTCCAAGAGACCCAGTACTTC; CDR3: CASSLGGLLQETQYF
size: .; length: 16; D: .; V: TRBV19; J: TRBJ2-7; DNA: TGTGCCAGTAGTATAGGGACTGGGCAGTTATCCTACGAGCAGTACTTC; CDR3: CASSIGTGQLSYEQYF
size: once; length: 12; D: .; V: TRBV19; J: TRBJ1-1; DNA: TGTGCCAGTGGGCCGGGGGAGACGGAAGCTTTCTTT; CDR3: CASGPGETEAFF
size: .; length: 14; D: .; V: TRBV29-1; J: TRBJ1-1; DNA: TGCAGCGTTGAAGGGGTCCCAGGGCCTGGCGAAGCTTTCTTT; CDR3: CSVEGVPGPGEAFF
size: .; length: 16; D: .; V: TRBV2; J: TRBJ1-3; DNA: TGTGCCAGCTTCCCCGGCCGGGTCTCCTCTGGAAACACCATATATTTT; CDR3: CASFPGRVSSGNTIYF
size: .; length: 12; D: TRBD1; V: TRBV6-6; J: TRBJ1-4; DNA: TGTGCCAGCAGTTACACAGGGGGCGAACTGTTTTTT; CDR3: CASSYTGGELFF
size: .; length: 14; D: .; V: TRBV7-8; J: TRBJ2-7; DNA: TGTGCCAGCAGCTTCGCTGAGGGCGCTATCGAGCAGTACTTC; CDR3: CASSFAEGAIEQYF
size: .; length: 15; D: .; V: TRBV27; J: TRBJ2-2; DNA: TGTGCCAGCAGTTCCGGGACACCTAACACCGGGGAGCTGTTTTTT; CDR3: CASSSGTPNTGELFF
size: .; length: 15; D: TRBD2; V: TRBV6-5; J: TRBJ2-3; DNA: TGTGCCAGCCGACTCTTACTAGCGGGTGAAGATACGCAGTATTTT; CDR3: CASRLLLAGEDTQYF
size: .; length: 15; D: TRBD1; V: TRBV6-5; J: TRBJ2-7; DNA: TGTGCCAGCAGTCCCGACAGGGGGGGAACCTACGAGCAGTACTTC; CDR3: CASSPDRGGTYEQYF
size: .; length: 11; D: .; V: TRBV30; J: TRBJ1-2; DNA: TGTGCCTGGAGTGCGGTGCATGGCTACACCTTC; CDR3: CAWSAVHGYTF
size: .; length: 15; D: .; V: TRBV27; J: TRBJ2-3; DNA: TGTGCCAGCAGTCTAGGACTGGCTAGCACAGATACGCAGTATTTT; CDR3: CASSLGLASTDTQYF
size: .; length: 18; D: TRBD1; V: TRBV5-4; J: TRBJ1-1; DNA: TGTGCCAGCAGCTTGGCATTTACCTCCGGGACAGTGACCACTGAAGCTTTCTTT; CDR3: CASSLAFTSGTVTTEAFF
size: .; length: 13; D: .; V: TRBV11-2; J: TRBJ1-2; DNA: TGTGCCAGCAGCCCTCGAGGGGGGGGAGGCTACACCTTC; CDR3: CASSPRGGGGYTF
size: .; length: 15; D: TRBD1; V: TRBV4-2; J: TRBJ2-7; DNA: TGTGCCAGCAGCCAAGGGACAGGGACCTCCTACGAGCAGTACTTC; CDR3: CASSQGTGTSYEQYF
size: .; length: 14; D: .; V: TRBV9; J: TRBJ1-5; DNA: TGTGCCAGCAGCGTATCAGGGAGCAATCAGCCCCAGCATTTT; CDR3: CASSVSGSNQPQHF
size: .; length: 15; D: .; V: TRBV7-2; J: TRBJ1-1; DNA: TGTGCCAGCAGCTTAGTGGCCGGGTTGAACACTGAAGCTTTCTTT; CDR3: CASSLVAGLNTEAFF
size: .; length: 14; D: TRBD1; V: TRBV27; J: TRBJ2-7; DNA: TGTGCCAGCAGTACAACAGGGGTTGGTTACGAGCAGTACTTC; CDR3: CASSTTGVGYEQYF
size: .; length: 14; D: .; V: TRBV27; J: TRBJ2-2; DNA: TGTGCCAGCAGTTTGCGTCAGGGGTCCGGGGAGCTGTTTTTT; CDR3: CASSLRQGSGELFF
size: .; length: 15; D: .; V: TRBV7-8; J: TRBJ2-5; DNA: TGTGCCAGCAGCTTATCGTATAGCGTTGAAGAGACCCAGTACTTC; CDR3: CASSLSYSVEETQYF
size: .; length: 13; D: .; V: TRBV30; J: TRBJ1-3; DNA: TGTGCCTGGAGTGGGAGAGTTCAAGACACCATATATTTT; CDR3: CAWSGRVQDTIYF
size: .; length: 16; D: .; V: TRBV19; J: TRBJ1-5; DNA: TGTGCCAGTAGTGTCCAACAGGGTGCTAGCAATCAGCCCCAGCATTTT; CDR3: CASSVQQGASNQPQHF
size: .; length: 14; D: TRBD1; V: TRBV7-8; J: TRBJ2-3; DNA: TGTGCCAGCAGCTTAACCAGGGGGACAGATACGCAGTATTTT; CDR3: CASSLTRGTDTQYF
size: .; length: 18; D: TRBD1; V: TRBV5-6; J: TRBJ1-1; DNA: TGTGCCAGCAGCTTTATTCGGGACAGGGATCGGGGAGACACTGAAGCTTTCTTT; CDR3: CASSFIRDRDRGDTEAFF
size: .; length: 11; D: .; V: TRBV11-2; J: TRBJ2-1; DNA: TGTGCCAGCAGCTCTTTCGATGAGCAGTTCTTC; CDR3: CASSSFDEQFF
size: .; length: 17; D: TRBD1; V: TRBV4-3; J: TRBJ2-3; DNA: TGCGCCAGCAGCCAAGATCGGACAGGGGCCATCACAGATACGCAGTATTTT; CDR3: CASSQDRTGAITDTQYF
size: .; length: 16; D: TRBD2; V: TRBV6-6; J: TRBJ2-3; DNA: TGTGCCAGCAGTTACAGGCTAGCGGGGGGCACAGATACGCAGTATTTT; CDR3: CASSYRLAGGTDTQYF
size: .; length: 16; D: TRBD1; V: TRBV10-3; J: TRBJ1-1; DNA: TGTGCCATCAGCGGGACAGGCGCCTTCAGGGGCACTGAAGCTTTCTTT; CDR3: CAISGTGAFRGTEAFF
size: .; length: 17; D: TRBD2; V: TRBV27; J: TRBJ2-3; DNA: TGTGCCAGCAGTTCCACATTATCTAGCGGGGGCACAGATACGCAGTATTTT; CDR3: CASSSTLSSGGTDTQYF
size: few; length: 14; D: .; V: TRBV5-6; J: TRBJ1-4; DNA: TGTGCCAGCAGCTTGAAAATGACTCTCGAAAAACTGTTTTTT; CDR3: CASSLKMTLEKLFF
size: .; length: 15; D: TRBD1; V: TRBV11-3; J: TRBJ1-6; DNA: TGTGCCAGCAGCTTAGATAAATCGACAGGGTCACCCCTCCACTTT; CDR3: CASSLDKSTGSPLHF
size: once; length: 15; D: .; V: TRBV5-1; J: TRBJ2-5; DNA: TGCGCCAGCAGCCCCCGTCCAGGGGACGGAGAGACCCAGTACTTC; CDR3: CASSPRPGDGETQYF
size: .; length: 14; D: .; V: TRBV2; J: TRBJ1-5; DNA: TGTGCCAGCAGTGAAATCCAGGGCAATCAGCCCCAGCATTTT; CDR3: CASSEIQGNQPQHF
size: .; length: 15; D: TRBD2; V: TRBV9; J: TRBJ2-1; DNA: TGTGCCAGCAGCGAGACTAGCGGGGCTAGCAATGAGCAGTTCTTC; CDR3: CASSETSGASNEQFF
size: .; length: 12; D: .; V: TRBV19; J: TRBJ1-3; DNA: TGTGCCAGTGGAACAGCTGGAAACACCATATATTTT; CDR3: CASGTAGNTIYF
size: .; length: 13; D: TRBD1; V: TRBV29-1; J: TRBJ2-7; DNA: TGCAGCGTGACGGGACAGGAGGTCTACGAGCAGTACTTC; CDR3: CSVTGQEVYEQYF
size: .; length: 20; D: TRBD2; V: TRBV4-1; J: TRBJ2-7; DNA: TGCGCCAGCAGCCAAGATAGTCGGGCTAGCGGGGGGGTGGCCCCCTACGAGCAGTACTTC; CDR3: CASSQDSRASGGVAPYEQYF
size: .; length: 13; D: .; V: TRBV19; J: TRBJ1-1; DNA: TGTGCCAGTAGTGCAGGGGTCTACACTGAAGCTTTCTTT; CDR3: CASSAGVYTEAFF